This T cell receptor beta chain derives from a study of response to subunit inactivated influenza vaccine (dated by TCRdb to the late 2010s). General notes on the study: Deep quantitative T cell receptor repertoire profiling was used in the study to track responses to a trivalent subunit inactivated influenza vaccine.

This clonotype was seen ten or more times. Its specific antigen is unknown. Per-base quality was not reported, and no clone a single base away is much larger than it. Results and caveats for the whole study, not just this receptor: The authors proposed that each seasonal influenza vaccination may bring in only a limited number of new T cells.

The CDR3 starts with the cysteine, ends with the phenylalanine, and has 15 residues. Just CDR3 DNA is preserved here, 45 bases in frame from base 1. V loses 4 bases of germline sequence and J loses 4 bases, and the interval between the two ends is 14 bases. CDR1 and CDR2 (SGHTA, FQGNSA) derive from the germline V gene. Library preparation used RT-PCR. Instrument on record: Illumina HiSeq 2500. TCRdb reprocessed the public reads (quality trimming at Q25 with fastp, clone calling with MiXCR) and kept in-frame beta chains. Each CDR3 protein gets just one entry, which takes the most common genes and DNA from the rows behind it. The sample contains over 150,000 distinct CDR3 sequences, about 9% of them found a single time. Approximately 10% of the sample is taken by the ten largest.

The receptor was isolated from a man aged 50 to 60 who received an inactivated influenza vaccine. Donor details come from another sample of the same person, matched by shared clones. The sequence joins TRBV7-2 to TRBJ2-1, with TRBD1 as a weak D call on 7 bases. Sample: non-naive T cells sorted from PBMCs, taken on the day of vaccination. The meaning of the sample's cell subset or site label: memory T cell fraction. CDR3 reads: CASSYYRGGYNEQFF. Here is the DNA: TGTGCCAGCAGCTACTACAGGGGAGGTTACAATGAGCAGTTCTTC.